This TCR beta chain derives from a study of shared clonotypes between healthy human individuals. General study points: Owing to a small donor count, the genetic and exposure-history diversity represented was limited. A handful of donors showed sharing of 4.5% to 5% of naive CD4 clonotypes.

Regarding this clone: Its antigen is not known.

The run depth of the assay was deep. Assay: immunoSEQ multiplex PCR; the TCRdb copy retains only in-frame clones and omits some. The table lists 1 million to 1.2 million clones, approximately 75% of them singletons. The CDR3 has 16 amino acids. This chain uses TRBV21-1 with TRBJ2-2; the table assigns TRBD2, which was not confirmed against the DNA. TRBV21-1 represents a pseudogene. The clonotype originates from a man between 18 and 35 years old in good health. Some clones in this sample may be carry-over from other donors' samples. Sequencing was carried out using memory CD4+ T cells from PBMCs. The subset was: CD45RA-negative fraction. The CDR3 coding sequence is TGTGCCAGCAGTACCAAGGGGCGGGAGAACACCGGGGAGCTGTTTTTT. It specifies CASSTKGRENTGELFF.